The entry that follows covers one TCR beta chain sequence. Its antigen is undetermined. With 0 bases removed from V and 0 bases from J, the gap between germline ends came to 17 bases. CDR3 length: 18 residues. Germline assignment: CDR1 MNHEY and CDR2 SMNVEV (reference sequence). The sample originates from a study of graft-versus-host responses after intestinal transplantation. In the study overall: Each recipient received anti-thymocyte globulin induction, then tacrolimus and steroids for approximately three years. General study results and limits: Present in recipient marrow, GvH clones included some that appeared first in ileum or blood. GvH clone levels peaked in circulation, and this peak was associated with early post-transplant HvG declines. Allografts carried high graft-versus-host to host-versus-graft clonal ratios in patients having graft-donor T cell macrochimerism.

Here immunoSEQ multiplex PCR was the method, and the copy in TCRdb shows in-frame clones only, minus some. The sample lists some 100,000 clones, roughly 87% seen once, with 0.85% to 1% in the top ten. The rearrangement links TRBV27 to TRBJ1-1; D gene unclear. Sequenced material: unstimulated CD4+ T cells sorted from spleen or lymph node cells, taken before transplant. This receptor was obtained from a human donor who was the organ donor for an intestinal transplant. The CDR3, as DNA: TGTGCCAGCAGTTTATCCCCGATCCTTAGGAATATGAACACTGAAGCTTTCTTT. Translating it yields CASSLSPILRNMNTEAFF.